The 2 T cell receptor beta chains given below trace back to one sample, sequenced in a study of naive CD8 T cells in extremely preterm neonates. The repertoire was sequenced with immunoSEQ multiplex PCR; TCRdb's copy has only in-frame clones and lacks some. The table includes thousands of clones, around 97% detected once. Sample: naive CD8+ T cells from blood. These receptors originate from a human donor in good health.

The rearrangement uses TRBV7-2 and TRBJ1-2; 8 bases match TRBD1. The CDR3 sequence is 14 residues long. Trimming cost V 3 bases and J 7 bases; bases outside gene matches: 7. The germline V gene encodes CDR1 SGHTA and CDR2 FQGNSA. CDR3 sequence: CASSFDHRGAGYTF. The CDR3 coding sequence is TGTGCCAGCAGCTTCGACCACAGGGGGGCTGGCTACACCTTC.

The rearrangement links TRBV10-3 to TRBJ2-7, with TRBD2 identical over 12 bases. V lost 6 bases and J lost 5; bases outside the gene matches: 2. CDR1 and CDR2 (germline): ENHRY, SYGVKD. The CDR3 loop spans 13 amino acids. In nucleotides, the CDR3 is TGTGCCATCAGGACTAGCGGGGGCGACGAGCAGTACTTC. Its protein is CAIRTSGGDEQYF.